The 18 T cell receptor beta chains presented below share a single source sample, sequenced in a study of blood T cell repertoires in COVID-19. The assay was immunoSEQ multiplex PCR, and TCRdb's table has in-frame clones only and misses some. This table has about 170,000 clones, over 75% appearing once. Sequences were obtained from PBMCs or T cells enriched from blood (not recorded which). Receptors were obtained from a woman under 30 who had recovered from COVID-19.

The chain couples TRBV6-5 to TRBJ1-5; TRBD1 is a possible D gene (6 bases). Trimming pared 7 bases from V and 5 bases from J, leaving 15 bases between. The length of the CDR3 is 14 residues. The V gene's germline CDR1 is MNHEY and CDR2 SVGAGI. Here the CDR3 DNA reads TGTGCCAGCAATTCTTTATCAGGGGATCAGCCCCAGCATTTT. Translation: CASNSLSGDQPQHF.

V usage is TRBV18 and J usage is TRBJ1-3, with 7 bases that match TRBD1. The CDR3 is made up of 14 amino acids. CDR1 and CDR2 from the germline V gene are KGHSH and LQKENI. Trimming took 3 bases from V and 2 from J; bases not matched to a gene: 1. For the CDR3, the DNA is TGTGCCAGCTCACCCGACAGGGCTGGAAACACCATATATTTT. Protein: CASSPDRAGNTIYF.

The V call is TRBV28, the J call TRBJ1-5; perhaps TRBD1 as D (6 bases). CDR3 length: 16 amino acids. Per the germline V gene, CDR1 is MDHEN and CDR2 is SYDVKM. The germline V and J ends were trimmed by 3 bases and 0 bases, with 12 bases remaining between them. The CDR3 is CASSFSGRGSNQPQHF. Written as DNA, the CDR3 is TGTGCCAGCAGTTTTAGTGGCAGGGGTAGCAATCAGCCCCAGCATTTT.

The J gene is TRBJ2-6, the V gene TRBV7-3; tentatively, D is TRBD1 (6 bases). CDR3 length: 15 amino acids. V was pared by 5 bases and J by 1 base, with 9 bases between. Germline V gene data show CDR1 as SGHTA and CDR2 as FQGTGA. The CDR3 coding sequence is TGTGCCAGCAGCACCCAGGGGTCTGGGGCCAACGTCCTGACTTTC. Residues: CASSTQGSGANVLTF.

This rearrangement joins TRBV2 to TRBJ2-5; a weak D match, TRBD2 (6 bases). Germline V gene data show CDR1 as SNHLY and CDR2 as FYNNEI. V was shortened by 1 base and J by 5 bases, with 8 bases between the two germline ends. The CDR3 runs to 13 residues. CDR3 loop: CASSEGGMETQYF. The CDR3 coding sequence is TGTGCCAGCAGTGAAGGCGGGATGGAGACCCAGTACTTC.

This rearrangement joins TRBV5-1 to TRBJ2-6, with D tentatively TRBD2 (7 bases). Germline V gene data show CDR1 as SGHRS and CDR2 as YFSETQ. The CDR3 is made up of 19 amino acids. The ends were cut back, 0 bases at V and 0 bases at J, with 16 bases in the middle. CDR3 protein: CASSLDLGGLYSGANVLTF. The CDR3 DNA reads as TGCGCCAGCAGCTTGGATTTGGGGGGGCTTTACTCTGGGGCCAACGTCCTGACTTTC.

The rearrangement joins TRBV5-1 to TRBJ2-1; D is possibly TRBD2 (6 bases). The germline V gene has CDR1 SGHRS and CDR2 YFSETQ. The length of the CDR3 is 15 residues. Trimming removed 0 bases from V and 4 bases from J, with 11 bases in between. CDR3 sequence reads: CASSLDGRSYNEQFF. The CDR3 DNA sequence: TGCGCCAGCAGCTTGGACGGGAGAAGTTACAATGAGCAGTTCTTC.

CDR3 residues: CAWSDYSTDTQYF. The CDR3 bases are TGTGCCTGGAGCGACTACAGCACAGATACGCAGTATTTT. The rearrangement uses TRBV30 and TRBJ2-3; perhaps TRBD2 as D (5 bases). V was pared by 3 bases and J by 0 bases, with 7 bases between. Germline V gives CDR1 GTSNPN, CDR2 SVGIG (reference sequence). The length of the CDR3 is 13 residues.

J is TRBJ1-2 and V is TRBV5-1; 10 bases are shared with TRBD1. With 4 bases clipped from V and 8 bases from J, the junction kept 8 bases outside the gene matches. Germline CDR1 SGHRS, CDR2 YFSETQ. CDR3 size: 14 residues. CDR3 residues: CASSPGQGELGYTF. CDR3 nucleotides: TGCGCCAGCAGCCCAGGACAGGGGGAACTGGGCTACACCTTC.

Only one count was recorded for this clone. The chain links TRBV7-9 to TRBJ2-1; D perhaps matches TRBD1 (5 bases). This CDR3 comprises 11 residues. The V end lost 5 bases, the J end lost 12 bases, and 11 bases lay between the germline ends. The germline V gene encodes CDR1 SEHNR and CDR2 FQNEAQ (reference sequence). The CDR3 DNA reads TGTGCCAGCAGCACACAGGCTGGGCAGTTCTTC. Translated: CASSTQAGQFF. The variable domain in full, completed from reference TRBV7-9 and TRBJ2-1, reads DTGVSQNPRHKITKRGQNVTFRCDPISEHNRLYWYRQTLGQGPEFLTYFQNEAQLEKSRLLSDRFSAERPKGSFSTLEIQRTEQGDSAMYLCASSTQAGQFFGPGTRLTVL.

This chain joins TRBV27 and TRBJ2-1; TRBD2 matches at 8 bases. Germline CDR1 reads MNHEY; CDR2 reads SMNVEV (reference sequence). The length of the CDR3 is 13 residues. J gave up 6 bases and V 6 bases, and 4 bases lay outside the gene matches. The CDR3 region is CASRRSGSNEQFF. DNA for the CDR3: TGTGCCAGCAGAAGAAGCGGGAGCAATGAGCAGTTCTTC.

This clone was found a few times. The V and J genes are TRBV7-8 and TRBJ1-2, with TRBD1 matching over 8 bases. CDR3 length: 13 amino acids. Trimming removed 2 bases from V and 8 bases from J; junction bases left unmatched: 4. Germline V lookup: CDR1 SGHVS, CDR2 FQNEAQ. CDR3: CASSLQGAQGYTF. CDR3 coding DNA: TGTGCCAGCAGCTTACAGGGGGCGCAAGGCTACACCTTC. Complete variable domain (other parts from reference TRBV7-8 and TRBJ1-2): GAGVSQSPRYKVAKRGQDVALRCDPISGHVSLFWYQQALGQGPEFLTYFQNEAQLDKSGLPSDRFFAERPEGSVSTLKIQRTQQEDSAVYLCASSLQGAQGYTFGSGTRLTVV.

The chain joins TRBV19 to TRBJ1-4, with TRBD1 matching over 9 bases. The V segment lost 8 bases and the J segment 4 bases; nucleotides outside the gene matches: 5. From germline, CDR1 is LNHDA and CDR2 SQIVND (reference sequence). CDR3 size: 14 residues. Here the CDR3 reads CASGDRVGNEKLFF. Here the CDR3 DNA reads TGTGCCAGTGGGGACAGGGTTGGTAATGAAAAACTGTTTTTT.

The V gene is TRBV5-4, the J gene TRBJ2-1; 8 nucleotides match TRBD2. This CDR3 has 15 amino acids. Trimming cost V 0 bases and J 6 bases; bases outside gene matches: 5. Germline values: CDR1 SGHNT, CDR2 YYREEE (reference sequence). CDR3 coding DNA: TGTGCCAGCAGCTTGGGTAGCGGGAAAATCAATGAGCAGTTCTTC. This sequence encodes CASSLGSGKINEQFF.

As regards this clone: Compared with germline, one end of the junction differs, possibly owing to a read error. The chain uses TRBV27 and TRBJ2-5; a possible D gene is TRBD1 (6 bases). Germline CDR1 is MNHEY and CDR2 is SMNVEV (reference sequence). The length of the CDR3 is 16 residues. The DNA of the CDR3 is TGTGCCAGCAGCCCAAGGGTTACAGGGATCGAAGAGGCCCAGTACTTC. Translating gives CASSPRVTGIEEAQYF.

The chain recombines TRBV25-1 with TRBJ2-5; TRBD1 agrees at 9 bases. Unmatched junction bases numbered 8, after V lost 4 bases and J lost 5 bases. CDR1 MGHDK and CDR2 SYGVNS come from the germline V gene. The CDR3 is 15 amino acids. In DNA, the CDR3 is TGTGCCAGCAGTGGGACAGGGGACCACCGGGAGACCCAGTACTTC. Its translation: CASSGTGDHRETQYF.

J is TRBJ1-1 and V is TRBV19; D call uncertain. This CDR3 contains 14 residues. V lost 1 base and J 4 bases, leaving 10 bases between the germline ends. Germline-derived CDR1 and CDR2 are LNHDA and SQIVND (reference sequence). The CDR3, as DNA: TGTGCCAGTAGTATAGGCGGGTCCCTCACTGAAGCTTTCTTT. It is translated as CASSIGGSLTEAFF.

The rearrangement links TRBV7-2 to TRBJ2-2; TRBD1 is a possible D gene (5 bases). The CDR3 runs 13 residues. V lost 3 bases to trimming and J lost 5 bases, with 7 bases between them. CDR1 is SGHTA, CDR2 FQGNSA, per germline. The CDR3 loop reads CASSFKGTGELFF. The DNA for the CDR3 is TGTGCCAGCAGCTTCAAGGGGACCGGGGAGCTGTTTTTT.